This T cell receptor beta chain was captured by sequencing in a study of OX40 agonist ivuxolimab in advanced cancers. Study-level background: The dose of intravenous ivuxolimab that patients received every 2 weeks ranged from 0.01 to 10 mg/kg.

In the case of this clone: Its specificity is unknown.

Germline-derived CDR1 and CDR2 are LNHDA and SQIVND (reference sequence). The V end lost 3 bases, the J end lost 7 bases, and 13 bases lay between the germline ends. This CDR3 spans 15 amino acids. Overall study results and limits: Low levels of normalized T-cell clonal expansion also appeared in some nonresponders.

Only in-frame clones appear in the TCRdb table, and some are missing; sequencing was by immunoSEQ multiplex PCR. The repertoire holds approximately 50,000 clones, with approximately 80% as singletons. The TCR was taken from an adult with an advanced solid tumor such as melanoma, head and neck, liver or kidney cancer. This specimen was CD4+ or CD8+ T cells sorted from blood, taken in a trial of the OX40 agonist ivuxolimab. V and J are TRBV19 and TRBJ1-6; tentative D call: TRBD1 (5 bases). CDR3 nucleotides: TGTGCCAGTAGTATCTCGCAGGGAAGGAATTCACCCCTCCACTTT. It encodes CASSISQGRNSPLHF.